A single sample gave rise to the 14 T cell receptor beta chains below, sequenced in a study of blood T cell repertoires in COVID-19. The method was immunoSEQ multiplex PCR; TCRdb's version includes in-frame clones alone and lacks a portion of them. Among 85,000 to 100,000 clones listed, approximately 90% were seen once. The sequenced material came from peripheral blood. Every receptor here comes from a man in his fifties with active or convalescent COVID-19.

This clone was counted between two and nine times. J is TRBJ1-4 and V is TRBV7-2, with D hard to call. The CDR3 covers 16 residues. The V end was cut by 5 bases, the J end by 7 bases, with 20 bases between. The germline gives CDR1 SGHTA, CDR2 FQGNSA. The CDR3 protein is CASSLQSGFLGEKLFF. CDR3 nucleotides: TGTGCCAGCAGCCTCCAGTCGGGGTTTCTGGGTGAAAAACTGTTTTTT. The whole variable domain, remainder taken from reference TRBV7-2 and TRBJ1-4, is GAGVSQSPSNKVTEKGKDVELRCDPISGHTALYWYRQSLGQGLEFLIYFQGNSAPDKSGLPSDRFSAERTGGSVSTLTIQRTQQEDSAVYLCASSLQSGFLGEKLFFGSGTQLSVL.

The V gene is TRBV5-4, the J gene TRBJ2-1; 7 bases match TRBD2. The CDR3 is made up of 15 amino acids. Germline V gene lookup returns CDR1 SGHNT and CDR2 YYREEE (reference sequence). With V trimmed by 9 bases and J by 1 base, 10 bases remained unmatched. The CDR3 here is CATGRWRGSYNEQFF. The CDR3 coding sequence is TGTGCCACCGGGAGGTGGCGGGGTTCCTACAATGAGCAGTTCTTC.

The rearrangement joins TRBV13 to TRBJ2-1, with a tentative D call TRBD2 (6 bases). Germline V lookup: CDR1 PRHDT, CDR2 FYEKMQ (reference sequence). The CDR3 spans 15 residues. V dropped 5 bases and J dropped 3 bases, with 14 bases sitting between them. CDR3 nucleotides: TGTGCCAGCAGCGAGGGTGGAGGGAACTACAATGAGCAGTTCTTC. Translated: CASSEGGGNYNEQFF.

J is TRBJ1-4 and V is TRBV20-1; perhaps TRBD1 as D (5 bases). Trimming took 3 bases from V and 2 from J, leaving 16 bases between them. The V gene's germline CDR1 is DFQATT and CDR2 SNEGSKA (reference sequence). The CDR3 contains 16 residues. CDR3 residues: CSASEGTLGTNEKLFF. The CDR3 coding sequence is TGCAGTGCTAGTGAAGGGACTTTGGGGACTAATGAAAAACTGTTTTTT.

The CDR3 is CASSFGGDLGTDTQYF. CDR3 coding DNA: TGTGCCAGCAGCTTTGGCGGGGACTTAGGCACAGATACGCAGTATTTT. V gene TRBV7-2 combines with J gene TRBJ2-3; weak D call: TRBD2 (6 bases). V was clipped by 3 bases and J by 1 base, with 14 bases between them. Germline V CDR1 and CDR2: SGHTA, FQGNSA. The CDR3 is 16 amino acids.

The chain is built from TRBV3-1 (or the pseudogene TRBV3-2) and TRBJ2-7, with 7 bases fitting TRBD1. After removal of 3 bases from V and 5 bases from J, the junction contained 7 bases not matched to a gene. The length of the CDR3 is 14 residues. The germline V gene encodes CDR1 LGHDT and CDR2 YNNKEL (reference sequence). The CDR3 protein is CASSQLQGSHEQYF. CDR3 bases: TGTGCCAGCAGCCAGCTACAGGGGTCCCACGAGCAGTACTTC.

This rearrangement joins TRBV9 to TRBJ2-7, with 13 bases matching TRBD2. This CDR3 has 17 residues. Germline assignment: CDR1 SGDLS and CDR2 YYNGEE. V lost 4 bases to trimming and J lost 5 bases; unmatched junction nucleotides: 12. In DNA, the CDR3 is TGTGCCAGCAGCAAAAAAGAGGGACTAGCGGGAATCGACGAGCAGTACTTC. Translation: CASSKKEGLAGIDEQYF.

The chain links TRBV2 to TRBJ1-1, with 9 bases fitting TRBD1. The germline CDR1 and CDR2 sequences are SNHLY and FYNNEI. The CDR3 contains 13 residues. Unmatched junction bases numbered 11, after V lost 8 bases and J lost 10 bases. The CDR3: CASGVQGAIGAFF. DNA for the CDR3: TGTGCCAGCGGGGTACAGGGGGCGATCGGAGCTTTCTTT.

This rearrangement joins TRBV30 to TRBJ1-5, with D unresolved. V shed 2 bases and J shed 6 bases, with 14 bases lying between them. CDR1 GTSNPN and CDR2 SVGIG come from the germline V gene (reference sequence). This CDR3 is built from 14 residues. In nucleotides, the CDR3 is TGTGCCTGGAGTCCAGACACCTTTAGTCAGCCCCAGCATTTT. This codes for CAWSPDTFSQPQHF. The entire variable domain, with the rest obtained from reference TRBV30 and TRBJ1-5, is as follows: SQTIHQWPATLVQPVGSPLSLECTVEGTSNPNLYWYRQAAGRGLQLLFYSVGIGQISSEVPQNLSASRPQDRQFILSSKKLLLSDSGFYLCAWSPDTFSQPQHFGDGTRLSIL.

J is TRBJ1-5 and V is TRBV2; D possibly corresponds to TRBD1 (5 bases). Deletions cut 6 bases from V and 6 bases from J, with 12 bases between. CDR3 length: 13 amino acids. In germline, CDR1 is SNHLY, CDR2 FYNNEI. CDR3 residues: CASSPRGIQPQHF. As DNA, the CDR3 is TGTGCCAGCAGCCCTCGGGGGATTCAGCCCCAGCATTTT.

This clone was observed once. The rearrangement joins TRBV30 to TRBJ1-5; 12 nucleotides match TRBD1. Trimming took 7 bases from V and 1 from J; bases not matched to a gene: 11. Germline values: CDR1 GTSNPN, CDR2 SVGIG (reference sequence). The CDR3 is made up of 17 amino acids. The CDR3: CASSGTGGSLSNQPQHF. The CDR3 region has the DNA TGTGCCTCATCCGGGACAGGGGGCTCCCTGAGCAATCAGCCCCAGCATTTT.

The V gene is TRBV14, the J gene TRBJ1-4; 7 bases align to TRBD1. With 4 bases clipped from V and 0 bases from J, the junction kept 5 bases outside the gene matches. The CDR3 is 16 residues long. Germline lookup yields CDR1 SGHDN and CDR2 FVKESK. CDR3: CASSRNQGATNEKLFF. The CDR3 region has the DNA TGTGCCAGCAGCCGAAATCAGGGGGCAACTAATGAAAAACTGTTTTTT.

This clone was counted between two and nine times. This rearrangement joins TRBV27 to TRBJ1-2, with 7 bases lining up with TRBD1. Germline lookup yields CDR1 MNHEY and CDR2 SMNVEV (reference sequence). V was clipped by 5 bases and J by 3 bases; unmatched bases: 6. The CDR3 is 14 amino acids. The CDR3 spells CASSLDREYYGYTF. For the CDR3, the DNA is TGTGCCAGCAGTCTCGACAGGGAGTACTATGGCTACACCTTC.

This clone turned up a few times. The chain combines TRBV9 with TRBJ2-3; D call uncertain. Germline V gives CDR1 SGDLS, CDR2 YYNGEE. This CDR3 region has 12 residues. Trimming shortened V by 4 bases and J by 4 bases, and 7 bases separated the two germline ends. CDR3 nucleotides: TGTGCCAGCAGCCCCCAGGCAGATACGCAGTATTTT. Amino acid sequence: CASSPQADTQYF.